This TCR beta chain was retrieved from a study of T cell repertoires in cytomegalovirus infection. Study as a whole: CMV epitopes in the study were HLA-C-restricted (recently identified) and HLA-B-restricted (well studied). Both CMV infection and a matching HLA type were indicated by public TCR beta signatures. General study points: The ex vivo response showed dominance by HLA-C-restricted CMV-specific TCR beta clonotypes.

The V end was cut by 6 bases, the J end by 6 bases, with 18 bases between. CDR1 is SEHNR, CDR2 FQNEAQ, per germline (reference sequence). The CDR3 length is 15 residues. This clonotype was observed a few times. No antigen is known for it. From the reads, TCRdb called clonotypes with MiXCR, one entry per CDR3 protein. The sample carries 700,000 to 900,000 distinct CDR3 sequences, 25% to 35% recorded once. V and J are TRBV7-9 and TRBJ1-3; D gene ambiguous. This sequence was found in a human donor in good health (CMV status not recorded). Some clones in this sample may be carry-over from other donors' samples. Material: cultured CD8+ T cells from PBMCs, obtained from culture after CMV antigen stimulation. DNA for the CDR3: TGTGCCAGCAGGTCCCCCCAGTTCAGCGAAAACACCATATATTTT. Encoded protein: CASRSPQFSENTIYF.